One and the same sample provided the 14 T cell receptor beta chains below, sequenced in a study of blood T cell repertoires in COVID-19. TCRdb's table, derived via immunoSEQ multiplex PCR, lists solely in-frame clones and lacks some. The sample contains 180,000 or so clones, about three quarters of which appear only once. The sample comprised peripheral blood. All receptors come from a woman in her 50s with active or convalescent COVID-19.

The V and J genes are TRBV2 and TRBJ1-2, with 12 bases aligning to TRBD1. This CDR3 has 15 residues. V shed 5 bases and J 8 bases; nucleotides not matched to a gene: 9. Germline CDR1 SNHLY, CDR2 FYNNEI. CDR3 amino acids: CASSIQGTGGAGYTF. The CDR3 coding sequence is TGTGCCAGCAGTATTCAAGGGACAGGGGGCGCGGGCTACACCTTC.

This clone was observed at least ten times. This rearrangement joins TRBV6-1 to TRBJ1-5; D gene unclear. The germline V and J ends were trimmed by 1 base and 0 bases, with 4 bases remaining between them. CDR1 and CDR2 from the germline V gene are MNHNS and SASEGT. The CDR3 length is 14 residues. CDR3 region: CASSEGYSNQPQHF. Written as DNA, the CDR3 is TGTGCCAGCAGTGAAGGTTATAGCAATCAGCCCCAGCATTTT.

This clone was recorded once. The rearrangement uses TRBV2 and TRBJ2-5; possible D gene TRBD2, 5 bases. This CDR3 contains 12 residues. V was shortened by 7 bases and J by 5 bases, with 11 bases between the two germline ends. Germline CDR1 and CDR2: SNHLY and FYNNEI. CDR3 in amino acids: CASTASIETQYF. CDR3 sequence (DNA): TGTGCCAGCACAGCTAGCATCGAGACCCAGTACTTC.

This clone appeared once. The V call is TRBV6-1, the J call TRBJ1-2, with 8 positions matching TRBD1. The CDR3 runs to 17 residues. Germline values: CDR1 MNHNS, CDR2 SASEGT. The V gene end was trimmed by 0 bases and the J gene end by 8 bases; junction bases not matched to a gene: 14. The CDR3 here is CASSEARGQGGWRGYTF. Here the CDR3 DNA reads TGTGCCAGCAGTGAAGCCCGTGGACAGGGTGGGTGGCGGGGCTACACCTTC.

The chain has TRBV4-3 and TRBJ2-2; tentative D call: TRBD1 (5 bases). Germline CDR1 reads LGHNA; CDR2 reads YSLEER. V lost 0 bases to trimming and J lost 0 bases, with 11 bases between them. CDR3 length: 17 residues. The DNA of the CDR3 is TGCGCCAGCAGCCAAGATATAAGGGGTCCGAACACCGGGGAGCTGTTTTTT. This gives the protein CASSQDIRGPNTGELFF.

The rearrangement links TRBV5-5 to TRBJ2-1; no definite D call. There are 15 residues in the CDR3. Between the trimmed V and J ends, which lost 6 bases and 0 bases, there was a span of 13 bases. CDR1 and CDR2 (germline): SGHKS, YYEKEE (reference sequence). CDR3 bases: TGTGCCAGCACCCCGGGTAGCTCCTCCTACAATGAGCAGTTCTTC. This encodes CASTPGSSSYNEQFF.

This chain joins TRBV19 and TRBJ1-1; a possible D gene is TRBD1 (6 bases). V dropped 6 bases and J dropped 2 bases, with 13 bases sitting between them. Germline lookup yields CDR1 LNHDA and CDR2 SQIVND (reference sequence). The CDR3 spans 14 residues. CDR3 sequence: CASRSPGTNTEAFF. The CDR3 nucleotides read TGTGCCAGTAGATCTCCTGGGACAAACACTGAAGCTTTCTTT.

V gene TRBV20-1 combines with J gene TRBJ2-5; tentatively, D is TRBD2 (5 bases). The V gene lost 3 bases and the J gene lost 5 bases, with 19 bases spanning the gap. The CDR3 sequence is 15 residues long. The germline gives CDR1 DFQATT, CDR2 SNEGSKA (reference sequence). Written as DNA, the CDR3 is TGCAGTGCTAGTGACGGGGATATTGTAGGTGAGACCCAGTACTTC. This translates into CSASDGDIVGETQYF.

The chain has TRBV19 and TRBJ2-5; D possibly corresponds to TRBD2 (6 bases). Germline-derived CDR1 and CDR2 are LNHDA and SQIVND (reference sequence). V was pared by 0 bases and J by 5 bases, with 19 bases between. The CDR3 has 17 amino acids. The CDR3 spells CASSIEVRLAKVETQYF. CDR3 nucleotides: TGTGCCAGTAGTATAGAGGTCCGGCTAGCGAAGGTGGAGACCCAGTACTTC.

The CDR3 spells CASSFTSGGYEQYF. The CDR3 DNA is TGTGCCAGCAGCTTTACTAGCGGGGGCTACGAGCAGTACTTC. This chain connects TRBV7-9 to TRBJ2-7; 11 bases agree with TRBD2. The V gene's germline CDR1 is SEHNR and CDR2 FQNEAQ (reference sequence). J gave up 3 bases and V 3 bases, and 1 base lay outside the gene matches. The CDR3 covers 14 residues.

The chain employs TRBV5-5 and TRBJ1-1, with TRBD1 matching 7 bases. The CDR3 spans 15 residues. Germline V gene sequence: CDR1 SGHKS, CDR2 YYEKEE (reference sequence). J lost 4 bases, V lost 4 bases, and 10 bases had no gene match. CDR3 residues: CASSATDRRGTEAFF. The CDR3 bases are TGTGCCAGCAGCGCCACGGACAGGAGGGGCACTGAAGCTTTCTTT.

V is TRBV11-3 and J is TRBJ1-1, with D hard to call. Germline V gene data show CDR1 as SGHNT and CDR2 as YENEEA. The CDR3 sequence is 13 residues long. V was shortened by 0 bases and J by 2 bases, with 4 bases between the two germline ends. The CDR3 region has the DNA TGTGCCAGCAGCTTAGACCATAACACTGAAGCTTTCTTT. Its protein is CASSLDHNTEAFF.

This clone was seen just once. The chain couples TRBV2 to TRBJ1-5; tentative D call: TRBD1 (6 bases). CDR1 SNHLY and CDR2 FYNNEI come from the germline V gene. This CDR3 is 13 amino acids long. Trimming left V 6 bases short and J 6 bases short, with 12 bases between. The CDR3 DNA follows: TGTGCCAGCAGCGAGGGGGGGGCTCAGCCCCAGCATTTT. It translates to CASSEGGAQPQHF.

V is TRBV9 and J is TRBJ1-6, with a tentative D call TRBD1 (6 bases). Germline CDR1 reads SGDLS; CDR2 reads YYNGEE. The ends were cut back, 0 bases at V and 9 bases at J, with 7 bases in the middle. The CDR3 is 13 amino acids. CDR3 amino acids: CASSVGTASPLHF. The CDR3 DNA reads as TGTGCCAGCAGCGTAGGGACAGCTTCACCCCTCCACTTT.